A selection of T cell receptor beta chains follows, all from one sample in a study of T-cell reconstitution after alpha-beta-depleted transplantation in children. TCRdb analysed the PCR reads with MiXCR anew, one entry per CDR3 protein. The sample yields about 240,000 distinct CDR3 sequences, more than 10% seen once. This material consisted of PBMCs from the stem cell graft donor, taken from the stem cell graft. Every receptor here comes from a human donor who donated a stem cell graft to a child with acute lymphoblastic leukemia. CDR3s include the opening cysteine and the closing phenylalanine or tryptophan. The D gene is left open where the match is weak. Size is stated for part of the rows, as once, few or many counts, or as a class when the clone is expanded.

d_gene,abundance,j_gene,v_gene,CDR3aa,CDR3nt
.,many,TRBJ1-2,TRBV28,CASSWGNGYTF,TGTGCCAGCAGTTGGGGTAACGGCTACACCTTC
.,many,TRBJ1-5,TRBV25-1,CASSDPNCWSSNQPQHF,TGTGCCAGCAGTGATCCCAATTGTTGGAGTAGCAATCAGCCCCAGCATTTT
.,many,TRBJ1-2,TRBV11-2,CASSGMRGEYGYTF,TGTGCCAGCAGCGGGATGAGGGGCGAGTATGGCTACACCTTC
.,many,TRBJ2-5,TRBV18,CASSPTIQETQYF,TGTGCCAGCTCACCGACGATTCAAGAGACCCAGTACTTC
.,many,TRBJ2-1,TRBV27,CASSLRGYNEQFF,TGTGCCAGCAGTTTGCGGGGATACAATGAGCAGTTCTTC
.,many,TRBJ1-1,TRBV29-1,CSVGGTEAFF,TGCAGCGTAGGGGGCACTGAAGCTTTCTTT
TRBD2,many,TRBJ2-2,TRBV29-1,CSVVRSSGRGTGELFF,TGCAGCGTTGTTCGTTCGAGCGGGAGGGGAACCGGGGAGCTGTTTTTT
.,many,TRBJ1-2,TRBV10-3,CAISTANYGYTF,TGTGCCATCAGCACAGCTAACTATGGCTACACCTTC
TRBD1,.,TRBJ2-5,TRBV18,CASSPLGQGGGETQYF,TGTGCCAGCTCACCTCTGGGACAGGGAGGCGGAGAGACCCAGTACTTC
.,many,TRBJ1-1,TRBV5-6,CASSFHRVNTEAFF,TGTGCCAGCAGCTTCCACAGGGTGAACACTGAAGCTTTCTTT
.,many,TRBJ2-1,TRBV7-6,CASSLGGYLDNEQFF,TGTGCCAGCAGCTTAGGGGGGTACTTGGACAATGAGCAGTTCTTC
.,many,TRBJ2-5,TRBV5-1,CASRGRTVQETQYF,TGCGCCAGCAGGGGGAGAACGGTTCAAGAGACCCAGTACTTC
.,many,TRBJ2-3,TRBV24-1,CATSGNREADTQYF,TGTGCCACCAGTGGAAACAGGGAGGCAGATACGCAGTATTTT
.,many,TRBJ2-5,TRBV5-1,CASSKGEGETSQYF,TGCGCCAGCAGCAAAGGGGAAGGAGAGACGTCCCAGTACTTC
TRBD1,many,TRBJ1-4,TRBV28,CASSSPGQGNEKLFF,TGTGCCAGCAGTTCCCCGGGACAGGGGAATGAAAAACTGTTTTTT
.,many,TRBJ1-1,TRBV12-3/TRBV12-4,CASSLSTVNTEAFF,TGTGCCAGCAGTTTGAGTACAGTGAACACTGAAGCTTTCTTT
.,few,TRBJ2-5,TRBV3-1,CASSQDSSGEWETQYF,TGTGCCAGCAGCCAAGATTCTTCGGGGGAGTGGGAGACCCAGTACTTC
TRBD2,.,TRBJ2-1,TRBV20-1,CSASAGLAALQFF,TGCAGTGCTAGTGCCGGACTAGCCGCCCTACAGTTCTTC
TRBD1,many,TRBJ1-2,TRBV29-1,CSVGGQGAPEAYTF,TGCAGCGTTGGGGGACAGGGGGCCCCTGAGGCCTACACCTTC
.,few,TRBJ1-2,TRBV20-1,CSAQDGRNYGYTF,TGCAGTGCGCAGGATGGACGTAACTATGGCTACACCTTC
.,many,TRBJ2-3,TRBV4-3,CASSRSPGRGPNTDTQYF,TGCGCCAGCAGCCGTTCCCCGGGCAGGGGACCCAACACAGATACGCAGTATTTT
.,many,TRBJ2-7,TRBV6-6,CASSLTASYEQYF,TGTGCCAGCAGTTTAACCGCCTCCTACGAGCAGTACTTC
.,many,TRBJ1-2,TRBV6-1,CASRPFDSLYGYTF,TGTGCCAGCAGGCCGTTCGACAGCTTATATGGCTACACCTTC
.,many,TRBJ2-3,TRBV9,CASSVREGADTQYF,TGTGCCAGCAGCGTTCGAGAGGGGGCAGATACGCAGTATTTT
.,many,TRBJ2-3,TRBV10-2,CASSEADISTDTQYF,TGCGCCAGCAGTGAGGCGGACATATCCACAGATACGCAGTATTTT
TRBD1,few,TRBJ2-5,TRBV7-2,CASSWGQGNQETQYF,TGTGCCAGCAGCTGGGGACAGGGGAATCAAGAGACCCAGTACTTC
.,many,TRBJ1-2,TRBV10-3,CAISESLGYTF,TGTGCCATCAGTGAGTCGCTTGGCTACACCTTC
.,many,TRBJ1-4,TRBV27,CASSLHLSGVLFF,TGTGCCAGCAGTTTACACCTATCGGGGGTTCTGTTTTTT
.,many,TRBJ2-2,TRBV28,CASSRGLYTGELFF,TGTGCCAGCAGTAGGGGCCTTTACACCGGGGAGCTGTTTTTT
.,many,TRBJ2-3,TRBV9,CASSVQEGDTQYF,TGTGCCAGCAGCGTACAGGAGGGGGATACGCAGTATTTT
.,many,TRBJ1-6,TRBV6-5,CASRGISRVKDSPLHF,TGTGCCAGCAGGGGAATTTCGAGAGTGAAAGATTCACCCCTCCACTTT
.,few,TRBJ2-4,TRBV5-5,CATTDSLKNIQYF,TGTGCCACTACGGACAGCCTCAAAAACATTCAGTACTTC
TRBD1,many,TRBJ2-7,TRBV20-1,CSASDRAQHSYEQYF,TGCAGTGCTTCGGACAGGGCACAACACTCCTACGAGCAGTACTTC
.,many,TRBJ1-1,TRBV29-1,CSVAQLNTEAFF,TGCAGCGTCGCACAGCTGAACACTGAAGCTTTCTTT
.,many,TRBJ2-3,TRBV5-1,CASSPTTGSTDTQYF,TGCGCCAGCAGCCCCACCACAGGGAGCACAGATACGCAGTATTTT
TRBD2,many,TRBJ2-1,TRBV4-2,CASSPEGLAVYNEQFF,TGTGCCAGCAGCCCTGAGGGGCTAGCGGTATACAATGAGCAGTTCTTC
.,many,TRBJ1-1,TRBV6-5,CASSYGEGTTEAFF,TGTGCCAGCAGTTACGGGGAGGGAACCACTGAAGCTTTCTTT
.,.,TRBJ2-1,TRBV6-1,CASSEGPLGAGSSYNEQFF,TGTGCCAGCAGTGAAGGCCCCTTGGGGGCGGGCAGCTCCTACAATGAGCAGTTCTTC
.,.,TRBJ2-3,TRBV6-5,CASSYSTRGRDTQYF,TGTGCCAGCAGTTACTCGACACGCGGGCGAGATACGCAGTATTTT
TRBD1,many,TRBJ2-7,TRBV9,CASSSHRTGEYEQYF,TGTGCCAGCAGCTCACACAGGACAGGGGAGTACGAGCAGTACTTC
TRBD1,many,TRBJ2-7,TRBV7-2,CASSLAGTGSYEQYF,TGTGCCAGCAGCTTGGCCGGGACAGGGTCCTACGAGCAGTACTTC
.,.,TRBJ2-5,TRBV11-3,CASSSGLRETQYF,TGTGCCAGCAGCTCGGGTCTTCGGGAGACCCAGTACTTC
TRBD1,many,TRBJ2-3,TRBV29-1,CSVNRDRGSDTQYF,TGCAGCGTAAACCGGGACAGGGGGTCAGATACGCAGTATTTT
.,many,TRBJ2-2,TRBV20-1,CSARSLGEDTGELFF,TGCAGTGCTAGATCTTTGGGAGAGGACACCGGGGAGCTGTTTTTT
.,.,TRBJ2-7,TRBV18,CASSGVEGLEQYF,TGTGCCAGCTCAGGGGTCGAGGGGCTCGAGCAGTACTTC
TRBD1,many,TRBJ1-1,TRBV6-2/TRBV6-3,CASSQGAGGAFF,TGTGCCAGCAGCCAGGGGGCAGGTGGAGCTTTCTTT
.,many,TRBJ2-1,TRBV29-1,CSVVSATSYNEQFF,TGCAGCGTTGTTAGCGCAACTTCCTACAATGAGCAGTTCTTC
.,many,TRBJ2-2,TRBV9,CASSAPASTGELFF,TGTGCCAGCAGCGCCCCCGCGAGCACCGGGGAGCTGTTTTTT
TRBD2,many,TRBJ2-5,TRBV10-2,CASSELLAGQETQYF,TGCGCCAGCAGTGAATTACTAGCGGGCCAAGAGACCCAGTACTTC
.,many,TRBJ2-7,TRBV20-1,CSAQQPGQAFYEQYF,TGCAGTGCCCAACAGCCCGGGCAGGCCTTTTACGAGCAGTACTTC
TRBD1,many,TRBJ1-1,TRBV7-9,CASSMAQGPPEAFF,TGTGCCAGCAGCATGGCACAGGGGCCCCCTGAAGCTTTCTTT
.,.,TRBJ2-3,TRBV20-1,CSARDLFGGRGTDTQYF,TGCAGTGCTAGAGATCTTTTCGGCGGACGCGGAACAGATACGCAGTATTTT
.,many,TRBJ2-1,TRBV7-2,CASSLGGSGTEQFF,TGTGCCAGCAGCTTAGGAGGGTCGGGCACTGAGCAGTTCTTC
.,many,TRBJ2-1,TRBV5-1,CASSSRESEVGEQFF,TGCGCCAGCAGCTCACGGGAATCCGAGGTGGGTGAGCAGTTCTTC
TRBD1,.,TRBJ1-2,TRBV2,CASRGQDNYGYTF,TGTGCCAGCAGGGGACAGGATAACTATGGCTACACCTTC
.,many,TRBJ1-2,TRBV7-2,CASSQLHPVPNYGYTF,TGTGCCAGCAGCCAACTACACCCGGTACCTAACTATGGCTACACCTTC
.,many,TRBJ2-7,TRBV2,CASSEGGTSSYEQYF,TGTGCCAGCAGTGAAGGGGGGACGAGCTCCTACGAGCAGTACTTC
TRBD1,many,TRBJ2-7,TRBV27,CASSFSTGTISYEQYF,TGTGCCAGCAGTTTTTCGACAGGGACCATCTCCTACGAGCAGTACTTC
.,many,TRBJ2-7,TRBV7-8,CASSLGLTSYEQYF,TGTGCCAGCAGCTTAGGCCTTACATCCTACGAGCAGTACTTC
TRBD1,few,TRBJ2-2,TRBV19,CASTTGVGGELFF,TGTGCCAGTACCACAGGGGTCGGCGGGGAGCTGTTTTTT